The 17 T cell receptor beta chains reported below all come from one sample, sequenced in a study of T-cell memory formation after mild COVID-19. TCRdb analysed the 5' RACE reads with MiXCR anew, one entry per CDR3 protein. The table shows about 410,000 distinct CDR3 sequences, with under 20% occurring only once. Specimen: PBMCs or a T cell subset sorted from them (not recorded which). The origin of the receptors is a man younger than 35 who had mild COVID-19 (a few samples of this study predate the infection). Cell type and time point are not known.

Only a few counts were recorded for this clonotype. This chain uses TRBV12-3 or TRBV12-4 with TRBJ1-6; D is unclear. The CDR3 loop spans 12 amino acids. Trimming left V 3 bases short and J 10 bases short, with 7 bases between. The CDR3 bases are TGTGCCAGCAGTTTCCGAGCCTCACCCCTCCACTTT. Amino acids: CASSFRASPLHF.

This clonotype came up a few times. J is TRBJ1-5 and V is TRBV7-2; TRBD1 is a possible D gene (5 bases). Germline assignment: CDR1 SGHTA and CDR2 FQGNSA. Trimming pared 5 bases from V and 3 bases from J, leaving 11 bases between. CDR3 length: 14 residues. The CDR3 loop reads CASSHPRVNQPQHF. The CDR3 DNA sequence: TGTGCCAGCAGCCACCCCAGGGTCAATCAGCCCCAGCATTTT.

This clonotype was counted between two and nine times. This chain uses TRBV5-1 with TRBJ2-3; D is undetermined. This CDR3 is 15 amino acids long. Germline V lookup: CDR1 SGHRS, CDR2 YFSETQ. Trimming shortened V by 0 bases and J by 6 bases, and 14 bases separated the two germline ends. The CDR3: CASSLVGNPSDTQYF. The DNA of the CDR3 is TGCGCCAGCAGCTTGGTCGGAAATCCAAGCGATACGCAGTATTTT.

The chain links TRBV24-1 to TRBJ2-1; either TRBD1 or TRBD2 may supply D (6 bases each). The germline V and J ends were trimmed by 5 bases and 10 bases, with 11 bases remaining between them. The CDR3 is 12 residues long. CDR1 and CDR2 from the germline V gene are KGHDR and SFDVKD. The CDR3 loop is CATSVGGREQFF. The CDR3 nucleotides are TGTGCCACCAGTGTAGGGGGGCGAGAGCAGTTCTTC.

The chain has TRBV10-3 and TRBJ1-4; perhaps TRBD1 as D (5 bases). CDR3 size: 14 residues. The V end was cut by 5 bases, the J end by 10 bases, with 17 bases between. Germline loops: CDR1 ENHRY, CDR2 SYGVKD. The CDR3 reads CAISPGISGLKLFF. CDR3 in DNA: TGTGCCATCAGTCCAGGGATTTCGGGCCTAAAACTGTTTTTT.

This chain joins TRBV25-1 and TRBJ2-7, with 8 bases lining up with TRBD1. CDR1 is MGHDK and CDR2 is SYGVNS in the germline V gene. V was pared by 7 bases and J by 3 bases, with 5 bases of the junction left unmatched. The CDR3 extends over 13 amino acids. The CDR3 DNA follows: TGTGCCAGCAACCAAGACAGGGGCTACGAGCAGTACGTC. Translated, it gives CASNQDRGYEQYV.

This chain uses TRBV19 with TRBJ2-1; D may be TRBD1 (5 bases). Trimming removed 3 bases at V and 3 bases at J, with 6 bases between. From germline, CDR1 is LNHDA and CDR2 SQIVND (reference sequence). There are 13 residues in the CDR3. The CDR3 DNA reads TGTGCCAGTAGTATCAGGGACTACAATGAGCAGTTCTTC. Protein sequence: CASSIRDYNEQFF.

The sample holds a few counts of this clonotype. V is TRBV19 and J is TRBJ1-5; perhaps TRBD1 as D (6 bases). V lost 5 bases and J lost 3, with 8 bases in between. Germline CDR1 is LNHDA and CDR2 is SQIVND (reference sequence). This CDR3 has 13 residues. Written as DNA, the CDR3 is TGTGCCAGTAGTGGGGACATCAATCAGCCCCAGCATTTT. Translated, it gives CASSGDINQPQHF.

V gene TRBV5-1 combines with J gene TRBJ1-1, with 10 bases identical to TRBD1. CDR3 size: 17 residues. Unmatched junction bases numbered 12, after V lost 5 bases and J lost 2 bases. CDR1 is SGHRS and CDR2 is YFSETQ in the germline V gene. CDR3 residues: CASRIDRGHPVNTEAFF. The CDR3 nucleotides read TGCGCCAGCAGAATCGACAGGGGGCACCCGGTCAACACTGAAGCTTTCTTT.

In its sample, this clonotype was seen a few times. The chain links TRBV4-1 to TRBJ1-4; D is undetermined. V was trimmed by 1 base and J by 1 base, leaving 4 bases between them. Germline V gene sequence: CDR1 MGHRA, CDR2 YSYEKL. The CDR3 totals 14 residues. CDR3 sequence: CASSQGITNEKLFF. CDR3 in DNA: TGCGCCAGCAGCCAAGGGATAACTAATGAAAAACTGTTTTTT.

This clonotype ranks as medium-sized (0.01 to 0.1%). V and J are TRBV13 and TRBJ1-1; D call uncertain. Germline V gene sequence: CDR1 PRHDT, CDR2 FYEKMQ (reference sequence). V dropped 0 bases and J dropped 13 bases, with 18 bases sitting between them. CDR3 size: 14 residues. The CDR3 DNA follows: TGTGCCAGCAGCTTAGGCCTAATGAGGAGGGTCGATTTCTTT. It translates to CASSLGLMRRVDFF.

CDR3 amino acids: CASSGWGNTQYF. In DNA, the CDR3 is TGTGCCAGCAGTGGGTGGGGAAATACGCAGTATTTT. V is TRBV6-1 and J is TRBJ2-3, with no clear D. Looked up from germline, CDR1 is MNHNS and CDR2 is SASEGT. CDR3 length: 12 residues. The V end lost 4 bases, the J end lost 7 bases, and 9 bases lay between the germline ends.

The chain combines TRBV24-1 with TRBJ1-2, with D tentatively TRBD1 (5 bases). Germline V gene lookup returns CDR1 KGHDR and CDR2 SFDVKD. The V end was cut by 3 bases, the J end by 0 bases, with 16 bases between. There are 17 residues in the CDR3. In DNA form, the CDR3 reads TGTGCCACCAGTGATAAACCCCCGGACAAGACTAACTATGGCTACACCTTC. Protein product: CATSDKPPDKTNYGYTF.

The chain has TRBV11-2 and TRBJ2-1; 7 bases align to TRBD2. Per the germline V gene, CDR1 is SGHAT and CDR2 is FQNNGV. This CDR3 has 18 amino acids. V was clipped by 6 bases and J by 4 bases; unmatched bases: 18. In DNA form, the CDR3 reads TGTGCCAGCAGTACCCCCTCGGGGAGGGCCCATGGATACAATGAGCAGTTCTTC. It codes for CASSTPSGRAHGYNEQFF.

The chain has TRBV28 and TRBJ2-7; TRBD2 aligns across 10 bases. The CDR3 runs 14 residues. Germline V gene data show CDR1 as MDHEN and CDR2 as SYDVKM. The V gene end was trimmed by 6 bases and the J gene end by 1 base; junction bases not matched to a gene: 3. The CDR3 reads CASRAGGRSYEQYV. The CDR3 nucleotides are TGTGCCAGCAGAGCGGGGGGGAGGTCCTACGAGCAGTACGTC.

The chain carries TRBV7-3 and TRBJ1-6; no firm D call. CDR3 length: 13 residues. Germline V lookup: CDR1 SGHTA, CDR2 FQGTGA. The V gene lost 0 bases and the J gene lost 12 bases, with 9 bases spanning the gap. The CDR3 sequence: CASSLTRFVPLHF. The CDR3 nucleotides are TGTGCCAGCAGCTTAACACGCTTTGTACCCCTCCACTTT.

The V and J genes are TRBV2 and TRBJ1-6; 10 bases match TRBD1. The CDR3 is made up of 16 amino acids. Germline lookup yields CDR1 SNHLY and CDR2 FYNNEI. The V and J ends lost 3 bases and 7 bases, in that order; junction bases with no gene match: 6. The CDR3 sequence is CASSDKAGQGNSPLHF. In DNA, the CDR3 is TGTGCCAGCAGTGATAAGGCGGGACAGGGGAATTCACCCCTCCACTTT. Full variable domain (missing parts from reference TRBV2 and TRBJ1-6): EPEVTQTPSHQVTQMGQEVILRCVPISNHLYFYWYRQILGQKVEFLVSFYNNEISEKSEIFDDQFSVERPDGSNFTLKIRSTKLEDSAMYFCASSDKAGQGNSPLHFGNGTRLTVT.